The entry below describes one T cell receptor (beta chain). Its matching antigen is unknown. Here immunoSEQ multiplex PCR was the method, and the copy in TCRdb shows in-frame clones only, minus some. In the table there are roughly 17,000 clones, around 82% of which are singletons. This sample is drawn from a study of CD4 T cells in relation to SARS-CoV-2 and coronaviruses. Across the whole study: After 10 days of antigen culture, PBMC TCR beta CDR3s were sequenced. No peptide or an HIV-1 Nef peptide pool served as negative control.

Before the COVID-19 pandemic, during about 2011-2018, CD4+ T cells were taken from unexposed donors. CD4+ T cells were isolated from the cells after more than 8 days of culture. Unexposed-donor CD4+ T cells were probed with SARS-CoV-2 S/N and four cold-coronavirus spikes, cells permitting. Trimming shortened V by 0 bases and J by 7 bases, and 10 bases separated the two germline ends. The CDR3 loop spans 14 amino acids. CDR1 and CDR2 from the germline V gene are LGHNA and YNFKEQ. Whole-study results and caveats: Each donor contributed either pre-pandemic or post-infection samples, not both.

The TCR comes from a human donor in good health. This chain connects TRBV4-2 to TRBJ1-5; D unresolved. Material for sequencing was CD4+ T cells from PBMCs, cultured in vitro. This CDR3 reads CASSQDEGTQPQHF. The CDR3 DNA reads TGTGCCAGCAGCCAAGACGAGGGTACCCAGCCCCAGCATTTT.